Listed below are T cell receptor beta chains from one sample, sequenced in a study of cytomegalovirus exposure and HLA in healthy donors. The method was immunoSEQ multiplex PCR; TCRdb's version includes in-frame clones alone and lacks a portion of them. Of around 94,000 clones listed, around 84% are singletons. The sequenced sample consisted of PBMCs. The origin of the receptors is a woman aged 40 to 49 in good health and CMV-seropositive. CDR3s include the opening cysteine and the closing phenylalanine or tryptophan. The D gene is left open where the match is weak. Size is stated for part of the rows, as once, few or many counts, or as a class when the clone is expanded.

TRBJ1-3 | . | . | TRBV11-2 | TGTGCCAGCAGCTTAGGCTCGGGGACTGGAAACACCATATATTTT | CASSLGSGTGNTIYF
TRBJ2-1 | few | . | TRBV20-1 | TGCAGTGCCACACGCCAAAATGAGCAGTTCTTC | CSATRQNEQFF
TRBJ2-1 | . | . | TRBV7-9 | TGTGCCAGCAGCCCCGCCAGGACTACCCTGAACAATGAGCAGTTCTTC | CASSPARTTLNNEQFF
TRBJ2-7 | . | . | TRBV11-2 | TGTGCCAGCAGCGTGCCGGTGACAGCCAACTACGAGCAGTACTTC | CASSVPVTANYEQYF
TRBJ1-5 | . | TRBD1 | TRBV5-3 | TGTGCCAGAAGTAAGGGGCCAGGGGGCCTTCAGCCCCAGCATTTT | CARSKGPGGLQPQHF
TRBJ2-3 | few | TRBD2 | TRBV19 | TGTGCCAGTAGTTCACTAGCGGGAGTCACAGATACGCAGTATTTT | CASSSLAGVTDTQYF
TRBJ2-7 | once | TRBD1 | TRBV25-1 | TGTGCCAGCAGCCTCGGACAGGGGGCATACGAGCAGTACTTC | CASSLGQGAYEQYF
TRBJ2-2 | few | . | TRBV7-2 | TGTGCCAGCAGCTTTATCTCCAGAAACACCGGGGAGCTGTTTTTT | CASSFISRNTGELFF
TRBJ1-1 | . | . | TRBV18 | TGTGCCAGCTCATCCCGGGAGGGGGACACTGAAGCTTTCTTT | CASSSREGDTEAFF
TRBJ1-2 | once | . | TRBV4-3 | TGCGCCAGCAGCCAAGCAGCGGGGATTGCTAACTATGGCTACACCTTC | CASSQAAGIANYGYTF
TRBJ2-3 | . | . | TRBV7-3 | TGTGCCAGCAGCTTAACGGGAGGAACAGATACGCAGTATTTT | CASSLTGGTDTQYF
TRBJ1-3 | . | TRBD1 | TRBV5-4 | TGTGCCAGCAGCATTCAGGGGGCAACCGGAAACACCATATATTTT | CASSIQGATGNTIYF
TRBJ2-1 | . | . | TRBV18 | TGTGCCAGCTCACCCTCAACAGGGCTCGGCTACAATGAGCAGTTCTTC | CASSPSTGLGYNEQFF
TRBJ2-3 | . | . | TRBV5-4 | TGTGCCAGCAGCTCCGGGACTCCTATCACAAATACGCAGTATTTT | CASSSGTPITNTQYF
TRBJ2-3 | few | TRBD2 | TRBV11-2 | TGTGCCAGCAGCTCGGGGACTAGCGGGAGCGGGACGCAGTATTTT | CASSSGTSGSGTQYF
TRBJ2-7 | . | TRBD2 | TRBV7-9 | TGTGCCAGCAGCCTAACATGGACTAGCGCCTACGAGCAGTACTTC | CASSLTWTSAYEQYF
TRBJ2-1 | . | TRBD2 | TRBV19 | TGTGCCAGTACTAGCGGGAGGTACAATGAGCAGTTCTTC | CASTSGRYNEQFF
TRBJ2-3 | . | . | TRBV27 | TGTGCCAGCCAGGGTAGCACAGATACGCAGTATTTT | CASQGSTDTQYF
TRBJ1-1 | . | . | TRBV6-5 | TGTGCCAGCAGTGAGGGGGAGGGCAACACTGAAGCTTTCTTT | CASSEGEGNTEAFF
TRBJ1-3 | . | . | TRBV6-5 | TGTGCCAGCAGTTATGGGTTGTGGAGGGACGGAAACACCATATATTTT | CASSYGLWRDGNTIYF
TRBJ2-2 | . | . | TRBV7-3 | TGTGCCAGCAGGAGAACAGTTTCCGGGGAGCTGTTTTTT | CASRRTVSGELFF
TRBJ2-7 | few | . | TRBV19 | TGTGCCAGTACCCCTAAAGGCCAGGGAAGTTACTACGAGCAGTACTTC | CASTPKGQGSYYEQYF
TRBJ2-1 | . | TRBD2 | TRBV4-2 | TGTGCCAGCAGCCAAGGCGGACTAGCGGGAGTGGGCTCCTACAATGAGCAGTTCTTC | CASSQGGLAGVGSYNEQFF
TRBJ2-5 | . | TRBD2 | TRBV27 | TGTGCCAGCAGTTCTTACGTTGTCGGGGGGTCAGAGACCCAGTACTTC | CASSSYVVGGSETQYF
TRBJ2-7 | few | . | TRBV6-5 | TGTGCCAGCAGTCGAGGAGGGCACTACGAGCAGTACTTC | CASSRGGHYEQYF
TRBJ1-1 | . | TRBD1 | TRBV6-6 | TGTGCCAGCAGCCCGCGGGACAGGGAGGGCACTGAAGCTTTCTTT | CASSPRDREGTEAFF
TRBJ2-1 | . | . | TRBV5-1 | TGCGCCAGCAGCTTGGGGCTAGCCGGTGGCAATGAGCAGTTCTTC | CASSLGLAGGNEQFF